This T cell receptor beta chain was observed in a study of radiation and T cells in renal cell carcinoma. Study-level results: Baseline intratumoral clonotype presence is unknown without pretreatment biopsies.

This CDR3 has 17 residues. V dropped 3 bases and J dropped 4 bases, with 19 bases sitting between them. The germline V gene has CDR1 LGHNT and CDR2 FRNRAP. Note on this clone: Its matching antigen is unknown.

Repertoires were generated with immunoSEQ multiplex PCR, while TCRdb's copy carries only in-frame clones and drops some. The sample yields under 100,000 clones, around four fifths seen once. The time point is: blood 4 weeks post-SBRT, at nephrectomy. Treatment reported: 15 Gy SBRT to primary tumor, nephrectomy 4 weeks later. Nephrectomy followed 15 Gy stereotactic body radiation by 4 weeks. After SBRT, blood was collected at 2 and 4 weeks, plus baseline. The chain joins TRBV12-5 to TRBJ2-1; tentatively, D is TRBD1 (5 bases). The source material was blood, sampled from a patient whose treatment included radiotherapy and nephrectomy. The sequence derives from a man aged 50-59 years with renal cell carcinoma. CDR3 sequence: CASGFAPGRAVYNEQFF. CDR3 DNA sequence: TGTGCTAGTGGTTTCGCCCCTGGCAGGGCAGTATACAATGAGCAGTTCTTC.